These 24 T cell receptor beta chains were sequenced from one sample in a study of cytomegalovirus exposure and HLA in healthy donors (TCRdb year 2017). Libraries were prepared through the immunoSEQ multiplex PCR assay. Entries here come from immuneACCESS through TCRdb and include only in-frame sequences with V and J called. Some clones fail to appear in such tables; in the studies checked, an unresolved V gene covers under half of the shortfall, and the cause of the remainder is unknown. Recorded for this sample are 180,000 or so clones; about 79% of them occurred a single time. Of the sample, under 15% is held by the ten largest clones. Sequenced input: PBMCs. These TCRs come from a young woman in good health and CMV-seropositive.

The V gene is TRBV6-6, the J gene TRBJ1-2; 7 positions match TRBD1. This CDR3 has 13 amino acids. The V gene end was trimmed by 5 bases and the J gene end by 8 bases; junction bases not matched to a gene: 8. Germline values: CDR1 MNHNY, CDR2 SVGAGI (reference sequence). The CDR3 DNA is TGTGCCAGCAGTACGGGACAGCCAGGAGGCTACACCTTC. Translated: CASSTGQPGGYTF.

The V call is TRBV7-2, the J call TRBJ1-5, with D maybe TRBD1 (5 bases). The CDR3 contains 16 residues. The V gene's germline CDR1 is SGHTA and CDR2 FQGNSA. V lost 2 bases, J lost 1 base, and 12 bases lay in between. CDR3 coding DNA: TGTGCCAGCAGCTTATCGGCCAGGGTGAGCAATCAGCCCCAGCATTTT. It codes for CASSLSARVSNQPQHF. Filled out from reference TRBV7-2 and TRBJ1-5, the complete variable domain reads GAGVSQSPSNKVTEKGKDVELRCDPISGHTALYWYRQSLGQGLEFLIYFQGNSAPDKSGLPSDRFSAERTGGSVSTLTIQRTQQEDSAVYLCASSLSARVSNQPQHFGDGTRLSIL.

The rearrangement uses TRBV6-1 and TRBJ1-5; the match to TRBD1 covers 8 bases. With 2 bases clipped from V and 7 bases from J, the junction kept 1 base outside the gene matches. The germline gives CDR1 MNHNS, CDR2 SASEGT. CDR3 length: 13 amino acids. The CDR3 sequence: CASSEQGAQPQHF. The CDR3 bases are TGTGCCAGCAGTGAACAGGGGGCCCAGCCCCAGCATTTT.

The chain combines TRBV6-1 with TRBJ2-1; 14 bases agree with TRBD2. The V segment lost 4 bases and the J segment 8 bases; nucleotides outside the gene matches: 10. Germline CDR1 MNHNS, CDR2 SASEGT. The CDR3 contains 17 residues. In DNA form, the CDR3 reads TGTGCCAGCAGTGCCTGGACTAGCGGGAGGCCACCACATGAGCAGTTCTTC. Its protein is CASSAWTSGRPPHEQFF.

V gene TRBV7-2 combines with J gene TRBJ1-1; D is uncertain. This CDR3 is built from 12 residues. With 2 bases removed from V and 7 bases from J, the gap between germline ends came to 8 bases. Germline V gene sequence: CDR1 SGHTA, CDR2 FQGNSA. The CDR3 DNA reads TGTGCCAGCAGCTTACGAGCCCTTGAAGCTTTCTTT. Its translation: CASSLRALEAFF.

Here the CDR3 reads CASSPGGNQPQHF. Here the CDR3 DNA reads TGTGCCAGCAGCCCGGGGGGCAATCAGCCCCAGCATTTT. The chain carries TRBV28 and TRBJ1-5, with a tentative D call TRBD1 (5 bases). Germline V lookup: CDR1 MDHEN, CDR2 SYDVKM. Trimming removed 6 bases at V and 2 bases at J, with 8 bases between. The length of the CDR3 is 13 residues.

This clone was seen only a few times. V usage is TRBV6-6 and J usage is TRBJ2-7; 9 bases line up with TRBD1. In germline, CDR1 is MNHNY, CDR2 SVGAGI (reference sequence). J gave up 5 bases and V 0 bases, and 5 bases lay outside the gene matches. This CDR3 has 15 residues. CDR3 DNA: TGTGCCAGCAGTTACTCCGTGGACAGGGGCCACGAGCAGTACTTC. Translated, it gives CASSYSVDRGHEQYF.

The chain uses TRBV2 and TRBJ1-4; D is perhaps TRBD1 (6 bases). Deletions cut 5 bases from V and 4 bases from J, with 14 bases between. The CDR3 is 15 amino acids. CDR1 is SNHLY and CDR2 is FYNNEI in the germline V gene. In DNA form, the CDR3 reads TGTGCCAGCAGTTTTAACAGGGTACTTAATGAAAAACTGTTTTTT. Its translation: CASSFNRVLNEKLFF.

J is TRBJ1-1 and V is TRBV28; D gene unclear. Trimming shortened V by 5 bases and J by 9 bases, and 19 bases separated the two germline ends. Germline V gene sequence: CDR1 MDHEN, CDR2 SYDVKM. This CDR3 region has 14 residues. The CDR3 sequence is CASSAPQRGVQAFF. In DNA, the CDR3 is TGTGCCAGCAGTGCCCCCCAACGGGGTGTTCAAGCTTTCTTT.

The chain combines TRBV6-5 with TRBJ1-2; D gene unclear. Deletions cut 0 bases from V and 0 bases from J, with 8 bases between. Germline V gene sequence: CDR1 MNHEY, CDR2 SVGAGI. The CDR3 is made up of 15 amino acids. As DNA, the CDR3 is TGTGCCAGCAGTTACTCTGTCCCAACTAACTATGGCTACACCTTC. Encoded protein: CASSYSVPTNYGYTF.

The chain links TRBV18 to TRBJ2-1, with 8 bases lining up with TRBD2. Germline V gene sequence: CDR1 KGHSH, CDR2 LQKENI. Trimming cost V 5 bases and J 8 bases; bases outside gene matches: 8. This CDR3 comprises 14 residues. CDR3 DNA: TGTGCCAGCTCAGTCCCGGGACTAGTCTATGAGCAGTTCTTC. Translated: CASSVPGLVYEQFF.

The chain is built from TRBV5-1 and TRBJ2-7; 10 nucleotides agree with TRBD1. Trimming removed 5 bases from V and 5 bases from J; junction bases left unmatched: 10. Germline CDR1 is SGHRS and CDR2 is YFSETQ. CDR3 length equals 15 residues. The CDR3 sequence is CASRKSGTGDNEQYF. CDR3 coding DNA: TGCGCCAGCAGGAAATCCGGGACAGGGGACAACGAGCAGTACTTC.

The CDR3 DNA reads as TGTGCCAGCAGTCACGACTTACTGAATCAGCCCCAGCATTTT. Translation: CASSHDLLNQPQHF. The chain joins TRBV6-6 to TRBJ1-5; the D is unclear. CDR3 size: 14 residues. V gave up 5 bases and J gave up 4 bases, with 12 bases separating them. Germline V gives CDR1 MNHNY, CDR2 SVGAGI (reference sequence).

This clone was seen at least ten times. J is TRBJ2-7 and V is TRBV5-4; TRBD2 matches at 9 bases. Losses at the gene ends were 1 base for V and 0 bases for J; bases not matched to a gene: 8. The CDR3 spans 17 residues. The germline CDR1 and CDR2 sequences are SGHNT and YYREEE (reference sequence). The CDR3, as DNA: TGTGCCAGCAGCTTGTACGGAGCGGGAGGCCTCTCCTACGAGCAGTACTTC. This translates into CASSLYGAGGLSYEQYF.

This chain links TRBV6-5 with TRBJ2-3, with 10 bases aligning to TRBD2. The CDR3 is 14 residues long. The J segment lost 6 bases and the V segment lost 7 bases, leaving 7 bases of the junction unmatched. Germline V gene data show CDR1 as MNHEY and CDR2 as SVGAGI. In DNA, the CDR3 is TGTGCCAGCACCCCTAGCGGGAGTAGGGATACGCAGTATTTT. It yields the protein CASTPSGSRDTQYF.

The J gene is TRBJ2-7, the V gene TRBV29-1; D possibly corresponds to TRBD1 (5 bases). V was trimmed by 7 bases and J by 2 bases, leaving 15 bases between them. Germline V gene sequence: CDR1 SQVTM, CDR2 ANQGSEA. The CDR3 extends over 13 amino acids. DNA of the CDR3: TGCAGCGCCGTCTGGGGCCTTACCTACGAGCAGTACTTC. This codes for CSAVWGLTYEQYF.

V is TRBV28 and J is TRBJ2-5; weak D call: TRBD2 (6 bases). The CDR3 sequence is 15 residues long. CDR1 and CDR2 (germline): MDHEN, SYDVKM. With 6 bases removed from V and 5 bases from J, the gap between germline ends came to 19 bases. CDR3 sequence (DNA): TGTGCCAGCAGAACCCGTACTGGGGGGTGGGAGACCCAGTACTTC. Protein product: CASRTRTGGWETQYF.

The chain combines TRBV7-9 with TRBJ2-2, with a possible D match to TRBD1 (5 bases). Between the trimmed V and J ends, which lost 4 bases and 2 bases, there was a span of 11 bases. The CDR3 is made up of 15 amino acids. Germline V gene data show CDR1 as SEHNR and CDR2 as FQNEAQ (reference sequence). Written as DNA, the CDR3 is TGTGCCAGCAGCTCTAGGACACGAAACACCGGGGAGCTGTTTTTT. Its translation is CASSSRTRNTGELFF.

The chain couples TRBV4-1 to TRBJ1-5; D unclear. The V end lost 1 base, the J end lost 2 bases, and 6 bases lay between the germline ends. Germline loops: CDR1 MGHRA, CDR2 YSYEKL. This CDR3 has 14 residues. The CDR3 DNA reads TGCGCCAGCAGCCAAGTTCTCGGCAATCAGCCCCAGCATTTT. This gives the protein CASSQVLGNQPQHF.

This CDR3 reads CASSALARVSYNEQFF. For the CDR3, the DNA is TGTGCCAGCAGTGCTCTAGCTCGGGTCTCCTACAATGAGCAGTTCTTC. The chain employs TRBV6-1 and TRBJ2-1, with TRBD2 as a possible D gene (5 bases). V lost 4 bases to trimming and J lost 0 bases, with 13 bases between them. Germline CDR1 MNHNS, CDR2 SASEGT. The CDR3 has 16 amino acids.

This rearrangement joins TRBV4-1 to TRBJ1-2; possibly TRBD1 for D (6 bases). With 1 base removed from V and 1 base from J, the gap between germline ends came to 10 bases. There are 15 residues in the CDR3. Germline loops: CDR1 MGHRA, CDR2 YSYEKL. CDR3 region: CASSQGGRGNYGYTF. CDR3 nucleotide sequence: TGCGCCAGCAGCCAAGGGGGCAGGGGTAACTATGGCTACACCTTC.

The rearrangement links TRBV28 to TRBJ1-1; TRBD1 aligns across 8 bases. In germline, CDR1 is MDHEN, CDR2 SYDVKM. Trimming removed 7 bases from V and 3 bases from J; junction bases left unmatched: 10. This CDR3 is built from 15 residues. In nucleotides, the CDR3 is TGTGCCAGCAAAAACGGGGACAGGCGGGACACTGAAGCTTTCTTT. It translates to CASKNGDRRDTEAFF.

The chain employs TRBV7-9 and TRBJ1-2; possibly TRBD1 for D (5 bases). The CDR3 spans 15 residues. CDR1 SEHNR and CDR2 FQNEAQ come from the germline V gene (reference sequence). Trimming took off 2 bases at V and 2 bases at J, with 12 bases between the two ends. The DNA of the CDR3 is TGTGCCAGCAGCTTAATGGGACTGCAGAACTATGGCTACACCTTC. Its protein is CASSLMGLQNYGYTF.

The genes are TRBV29-1 and TRBJ2-5; 9 bases map to TRBD1. The CDR3 totals 14 residues. Germline V CDR1 and CDR2: SQVTM, ANQGSEA. V shed 4 bases and J 5 bases; nucleotides not matched to a gene: 8. The CDR3 protein is CSVALQGARETQYF. CDR3 coding DNA: TGCAGCGTTGCCTTACAGGGGGCGAGGGAGACCCAGTACTTC.